Listed below are T cell receptor beta chains from one sample, sequenced in a study of blood T cells in healthy people across ages. TCRdb re-called the 5' RACE reads through MiXCR, storing one row per CDR3 protein. Among about 560,000 distinct CDR3 sequences listed, around a quarter were seen once. In addition, the sample was reused for a study of T cells of mothers and their children.

Sequenced sample: blood. All receptors come from a boy aged 2 to 10 in good health. Each CDR3 is given without its conserved first and last residue. The order of the fields is V gene, J gene, CDR3 protein.

>TRBV10-3|TRBJ2-6
AISGVAHTSGANVLT
>TRBV27|TRBJ2-1
ASSFAGLAPLEQF
>TRBV29-1|TRBJ1-5
SASGGVGQPQH
>TRBV29-1|TRBJ2-1
SVSYRSSYNEQF
>TRBV12-3/TRBV12-4|TRBJ2-5
ASRRQGGETQY
>TRBV29-1|TRBJ2-5
SVEVPSGSRQTQY
>TRBV7-9|NA
ASRSLAGSYNEQF
>TRBV29-1|TRBJ2-1
SVEGPAGGNEQF
>TRBV5-1|NA
ASSLSPTGHEQF
>TRBV6-1|TRBJ1-1
ASNLLTTPPGAF
>TRBV11-2|TRBJ2-7
ASSLLASEQY
>TRBV20-1|TRBJ2-1
SARKTSGRAGNEQF
>TRBV7-6|TRBJ2-7
ASSTGSLWEQY
>TRBV6-5|TRBJ1-4
ASSGVGGEEKLF
>TRBV27|TRBJ1-5
ASSQRGGQPQH
>TRBV5-1|TRBJ2-1
ASSFQGLPGSSYNEQF
>TRBV5-1|TRBJ2-7
ASSSYRGGILEQY
>TRBV14|TRBJ2-3
ASSQLADATDTQY
>TRBV4-3|TRBJ1-2
ASSQDSGGAQFNYGYT
>TRBV19|TRBJ2-3
ASSIQGSTDTQY
>TRBV7-2|TRBJ2-5
ASSFGNSGGETQY
>TRBV27|TRBJ2-3
ASSLSGVAGSGDTQY
>TRBV4-3|TRBJ2-5
ASSHSGSAAGQETQY
>TRBV27|TRBJ1-1
ASSPTGAAENTEAF
>TRBV7-3|TRBJ2-1
ASSLTRDKGNEQF
>TRBV14|NA
ASRESGGLYNEQF
>TRBV5-1|NA
ASSLVASKSLSHEQY
>TRBV27|TRBJ1-1
ASSFFGRRAF
>TRBV6-6|TRBJ1-2
ASSSDGFYGYT
>TRBV29-1|TRBJ2-7
SVRTDRRSYEQC
>TRBV3-1|TRBJ1-2
ASRSQGDYGYT
>TRBV4-2|TRBJ1-2
ASSQDDRGRVGYT
>TRBV5-1|TRBJ2-5
ASSQWTGLETQY
>TRBV3-1|TRBJ2-3
ASSLSRASGRDTQY
>TRBV12-3/TRBV12-4|TRBJ1-5
ASSGRAGSNQPQH
>TRBV7-9|TRBJ2-4
ASSFGTGNIQY
>TRBV4-1|TRBJ2-5
ASSQSQNRGQETQY
>TRBV25-1|NA
ASSEGSGGAYEQF
>TRBV9|TRBJ2-1
ASTLTELRGGTYNEQF
>TRBV7-9|TRBJ2-1
ASSLGVVGNEQF
>TRBV7-9|TRBJ2-5
ASSFISRGETQY
>TRBV14|TRBJ2-5
ASSQRTSTPGETQY
>TRBV2|TRBJ1-1
ARVRAGTGMNTEAF
>TRBV21-1|TRBJ2-6
ASSKRGAQSSGANVLT
>TRBV6-5|TRBJ2-1
ASSRDRGRNEQF
>TRBV13|TRBJ2-5
ASSIGLAGGQETQY
>TRBV20-1|TRBJ2-1
SARDRTGGGIWNEQF